Listed below are T cell receptor beta chains from one sample, sequenced in a study of T cells after yellow fever vaccination. Each CDR3 protein gets one entry after TCRdb re-called the 5' RACE reads with MiXCR. Here the sample spans hundreds of thousands of distinct CDR3 sequences, 15% to 20% being singletons. The sequencing used PBMCs, collected 15 days after the yellow fever booster vaccination. The origin of the receptors is a man aged 25-45 years who received the YFV17D yellow fever vaccine. Both conserved end residues are part of each CDR3. Each record gives: CDR3 length, V gene, J gene, CDR3 protein.

len: 12
v_gene: TRBV12-3/TRBV12-4
j_gene: TRBJ2-7
CDR3aa: CASREGAYEQYF

len: 15
v_gene: TRBV7-3
j_gene: TRBJ2-2
CDR3aa: CASSLDGRDTGELFF

len: 16
v_gene: TRBV5-4
j_gene: TRBJ2-1
CDR3aa: CASSWGSGREGNEQFF

len: 13
v_gene: TRBV20-1
j_gene: TRBJ2-5
CDR3aa: CSVYGTIQETQYF

len: 11
v_gene: TRBV20-1
j_gene: TRBJ2-5
CDR3aa: CSASIGETQYF

len: 14
v_gene: TRBV2
j_gene: TRBJ2-2
CDR3aa: CASSEGQNTGELFF

len: 15
v_gene: TRBV28
j_gene: TRBJ2-7
CDR3aa: CASRLGGEGRYEQYF

len: 13
v_gene: TRBV7-2
j_gene: TRBJ2-1
CDR3aa: CASSLRVGNEQFF

len: 15
v_gene: TRBV5-4
j_gene: TRBJ2-2
CDR3aa: CASSWSSPGTGELFF

len: 16
v_gene: TRBV5-1
j_gene: TRBJ2-7
CDR3aa: CASSPGGLAYAYEQYF

len: 14
v_gene: TRBV7-3
j_gene: TRBJ2-2
CDR3aa: CASRDGFRTGELFF

len: 12
v_gene: TRBV7-2
j_gene: TRBJ2-7
CDR3aa: CASGKNRNEQYF

len: 15
v_gene: TRBV18
j_gene: TRBJ2-2
CDR3aa: CASPVSGSNTGELFF

len: 16
v_gene: TRBV4-3
j_gene: TRBJ2-3
CDR3aa: CASSGLAGGSTDTQYF

len: 15
v_gene: TRBV7-9
j_gene: TRBJ2-5
CDR3aa: CASSFRGTAQETQYF

len: 17
v_gene: TRBV6-1
j_gene: TRBJ2-3
CDR3aa: CASSPAPRGTRTDTQYF

len: 15
v_gene: TRBV7-8
j_gene: TRBJ2-1
CDR3aa: CASTAAGETYNEQFF

len: 14
v_gene: TRBV6-1
j_gene: TRBJ2-7
CDR3aa: CASRSDPTAYEQYF

len: 13
v_gene: TRBV10-1
j_gene: TRBJ2-2
CDR3aa: CASSGDGPGELFF

len: 12
v_gene: TRBV20-1
j_gene: TRBJ2-1
CDR3aa: CSASAFTGEQFF

len: 15
v_gene: TRBV7-2
j_gene: TRBJ2-7
CDR3aa: CASSPRFSGRDEQYF

len: 14
v_gene: TRBV3-1
j_gene: TRBJ2-7
CDR3aa: CASKGATRPYEQYF

len: 15
v_gene: TRBV25-1
j_gene: TRBJ2-5
CDR3aa: CASSEPSGAGETQYF

len: 15
v_gene: TRBV15
j_gene: TRBJ2-3
CDR3aa: CATSRDGRGPDTQYF

len: 16
v_gene: TRBV12-3/TRBV12-4
j_gene: TRBJ2-1
CDR3aa: CASSRLLAGGPYEQFF

len: 15
v_gene: TRBV20-1
j_gene: TRBJ2-1
CDR3aa: CSAKRSASGSGEQFF

len: 16
v_gene: TRBV4-3
j_gene: TRBJ2-1
CDR3aa: CASSQALAGGGGEQFF

len: 14
v_gene: TRBV12-3/TRBV12-4
j_gene: TRBJ2-1
CDR3aa: CASTRRSSYNEQFF